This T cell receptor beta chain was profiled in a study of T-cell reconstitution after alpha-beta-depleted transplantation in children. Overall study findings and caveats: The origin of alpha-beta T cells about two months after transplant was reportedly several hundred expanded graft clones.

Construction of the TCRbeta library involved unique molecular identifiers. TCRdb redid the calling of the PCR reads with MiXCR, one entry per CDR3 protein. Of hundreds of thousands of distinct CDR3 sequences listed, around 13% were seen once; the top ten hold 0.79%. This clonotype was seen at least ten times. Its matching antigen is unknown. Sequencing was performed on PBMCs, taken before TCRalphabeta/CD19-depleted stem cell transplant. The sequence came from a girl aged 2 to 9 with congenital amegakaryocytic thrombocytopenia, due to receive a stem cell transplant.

CDR3 DNA sequence: TGTGCCAGCTTTGCCGGGACACATTCCTACGAGCAGTACTTC. It encodes CASFAGTHSYEQYF. The rearrangement joins TRBV6-1 to TRBJ2-7; D may be TRBD1 (6 bases). With 8 bases removed from V and 1 base from J, the gap between germline ends came to 15 bases. The CDR3 extends over 14 amino acids. Germline loops: CDR1 MNHNS, CDR2 SASEGT.